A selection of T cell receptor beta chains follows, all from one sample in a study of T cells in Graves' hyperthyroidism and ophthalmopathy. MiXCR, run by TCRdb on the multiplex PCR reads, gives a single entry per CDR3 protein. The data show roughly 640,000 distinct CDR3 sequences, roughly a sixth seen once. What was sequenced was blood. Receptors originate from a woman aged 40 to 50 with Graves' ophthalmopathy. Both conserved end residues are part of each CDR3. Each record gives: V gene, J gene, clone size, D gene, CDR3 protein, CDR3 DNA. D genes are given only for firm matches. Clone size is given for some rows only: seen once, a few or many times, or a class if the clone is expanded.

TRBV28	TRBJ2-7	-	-	CASRRSGRTYEQYF	TGTGCCAGCAGACGCAGCGGGCGCACATACGAGCAGTACTTC
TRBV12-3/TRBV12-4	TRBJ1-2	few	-	CASSFALRNYGYTF	TGTGCCAGCAGTTTTGCCTTAAGGAACTATGGCTACACCTTC
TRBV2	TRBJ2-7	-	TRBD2	CASSEEREAGEQYF	TGTGCCAGCAGTGAGGAGCGGGAGGCAGGCGAGCAGTACTTC
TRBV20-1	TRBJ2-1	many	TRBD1	CSARPTGGAYNEQFF	TGCAGTGCTAGGCCTACAGGGGGTGCTTACAATGAGCAGTTCTTC
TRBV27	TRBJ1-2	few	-	CASSFSRSKPSNYGYTF	TGTGCCAGCAGTTTTTCTCGGAGCAAGCCGTCTAACTATGGCTACACCTTC
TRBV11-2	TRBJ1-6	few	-	CASSERGAINSPLHF	TGTGCCAGCAGCGAGAGGGGAGCCATTAATTCACCCCTCCACTTT
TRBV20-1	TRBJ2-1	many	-	CSARGFRDLNEQFF	TGCAGTGCTAGGGGGTTCCGGGACCTCAATGAGCAGTTCTTC
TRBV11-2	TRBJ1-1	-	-	CASSSWASHTEAFF	TGTGCCAGCAGTTCCTGGGCCTCTCACACTGAAGCTTTCTTT
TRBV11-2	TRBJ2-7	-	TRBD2	CASSPYRTSGALSYEQYF	TGTGCCAGCAGCCCCTACCGGACTAGCGGGGCGCTATCCTACGAGCAGTACTTC
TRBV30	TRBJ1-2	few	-	CACREPSYGYTF	TGTGCCTGCCGGGAACCCAGCTATGGCTACACCTTC
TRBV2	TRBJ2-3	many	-	CASSGKPRSSADTQYF	TGTGCCAGCAGTGGGAAACCCCGCTCGAGTGCAGATACGCAGTATTTT
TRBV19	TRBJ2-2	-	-	CASMRGNTGELFF	TGTGCCAGCATGCGAGGTAACACCGGGGAGCTGTTTTTT
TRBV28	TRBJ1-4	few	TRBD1	CASCRDRVQEKLFF	TGTGCCAGCTGCCGGGACAGGGTCCAAGAAAAACTGTTTTTT
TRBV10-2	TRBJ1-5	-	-	CASSELAINQPQHF	TGCGCCAGCAGTGAGTTGGCCATTAATCAGCCCCAGCATTTT
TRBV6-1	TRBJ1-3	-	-	CASRPDSNSGNTIYF	TGTGCCAGCAGGCCCGATTCCAACTCTGGAAACACCATATATTTT
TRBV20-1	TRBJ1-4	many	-	CSARTGPSGEKLFF	TGCAGTGCTAGAACGGGTCCTTCGGGAGAAAAACTGTTTTTT
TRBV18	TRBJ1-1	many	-	CASSPLGQKVAFF	TGTGCCAGCTCACCGCTGGGACAAAAAGTCGCTTTCTTT